This paragraph reports one TCR beta chain. The target of this receptor is not known. The junction departs from germline at one end; a sequencing error may be responsible. A patient counted as having stable hyperthyroidism if there was no progression to ophthalmopathy within 18 months of follow-up. The hyperthyroidism patients were 18 to 65 years old and newly diagnosed, with a disease duration of less than 2 months. Patients were excluded if they had other autoimmune diseases, uncontrolled infections, pregnancy or lactation. Diagnosis relied on clinical symptoms, serum thyroxine, TRAb, thyroid ultrasound and orbital computed tomography. PBMCs were isolated from 7.5 to 10 ml of fresh peripheral blood by Ficoll-Paque density gradient centrifugation. Total RNA was extracted with Trizol reagent and quality-checked on an Agilent 2100 Bioanalyzer. The source of the sample is a study of Graves' ophthalmopathy and Graves' hyperthyroidism (dated by TCRdb to 2016 to 2018). About the full investigation: Peripheral blood samples were taken at the time of initial diagnosis, before any treatment was given. An independent validation cohort was composed of roughly 18 hyperthyroidism patients and over 15 patients who later progressed from hyperthyroidism to ophthalmopathy. In about six hyperthyroidism patients, T-cell repertoires of thyroid tissue and blood were compared. In total, 135 blood samples were TCR-sequenced: around 42 ophthalmopathy, about 75 hyperthyroidism and approximately 17 hyperthyroidism-to-ophthalmopathy patients. To explore V-J signatures that separate ophthalmopathy from hyperthyroidism, a discovery set of about a hundred patients was enrolled, consisting of 43 with ophthalmopathy and around 57 with stable hyperthyroidism. Following sampling, methimazole starting at 30 mg daily was administered to hyperthyroidism patients, and high-dose intravenous methylprednisolone was administered to ophthalmopathy patients. The study used TCR beta repertoire signatures to distinguish Graves' ophthalmopathy from Graves' hyperthyroidism and to predict progression to ophthalmopathy. Overall results and qualifications from the work: In cross-validation, the 13-signature model distinguished ophthalmopathy from stable hyperthyroidism with 87.88% sensitivity and 81.08% specificity, while in the test set the corresponding values were about 80% and 75%. Most expanded thyroid clonotypes with a frequency above 0.001 also appeared in blood, which suggests that blood repertoires may reflect the immune response in the thyroid. In validation, the model predicted ophthalmopathy progression with about 71% sensitivity and roughly 72% specificity; roughly 12 predicted patients were CT-confirmed with GO in a median of 6.5 months. No statistical method was used to predetermine the sample size, and group allocation was not hidden from the investigators.

For repertoire sequencing, the TCR beta CDR3 regions were amplified from RNA transcripts. The first round was an RT-PCR using HTBI primers with the Qiagen OneStep RT-PCR kit, and this first round was followed by a second-round multiplex PCR, then size selection and purification. Libraries were sequenced paired-end with 100 bp reads on an Illumina HiSeq2000. Per the original workflow: SOAPnuke was used to process the reads, removing any read that contained adapters or uncalled bases, had a mean Phred below 15, or lacked an exact match to the constant primer or identifier. COPE v1.2.5 was used to merge high-quality paired reads. Each unique nucleotide sequence was treated as a clonotype, and MiTCR v1.1 was used to align the clonotypes to the IMGT TRB V, D and J references. The analysis was limited to V-J combinations with a frequency above 0.0001, which together covered 99% to 99.2% of the repertoires. For each V-J combination, a TCR clonal expansion and chaos score was defined as the ratio of F50 clonal expansion to chaos observed in the TCRdist matrix. Welch's t-statistics and random forest were used to reduce the features to about twelve V-J combinations, which were then used as input to a naive Bayes classifier. Thyroid-blood repertoire similarity was quantified with the Morisita-Horn index. The raw public reads went through TCRdb reprocessing: fastp at Q25, MiXCR clone calling, in-frame beta chains kept. Rows are combined by CDR3 protein, so each entry shows the most common genes and DNA. None of the V and J calls come from the authors' own analysis; TCRdb made them. In this sample the table shows a few hundred thousand distinct CDR3 sequences, about 17% of which occur a single time. The leading ten clones occupy 2% to 3% of the sample.

The cysteine opens and the phenylalanine closes a CDR3 of 20 amino acids. Of the read, only the CDR3 DNA is kept; its 60 bases are in frame from base 1. The sequence was collected from an adult woman with stable Graves' hyperthyroidism. The sample was peripheral blood. The chain is made from TRBV12-3 or TRBV12-4 and TRBJ2-5, with 12 bases in between that match TRBD2. CDR3 reads: CVSSLTSGGRPGRMGEAQYF. The bases read TGTGTCAGCAGTTTGACTAGCGGGGGACGCCCGGGGAGAATGGGAGAGGCCCAGTACTTC.